These 9 T cell receptor beta chains were all obtained from the same sample, sequenced in a study of blood T cell repertoires in COVID-19. TCRdb keeps only in-frame clones here, not all; method: immunoSEQ multiplex PCR. The table has about 150,000 clones, around 86% seen once; the top ten hold approximately 40%. Material: peripheral blood. Receptor source: a man aged 50-60 years who had recovered from COVID-19.

The V and J genes are TRBV9 and TRBJ2-7; D may be TRBD1 (6 bases). The CDR3 is 15 amino acids. Trimming cost V 2 bases and J 6 bases, with 18 bases left between them. Germline V gene sequence: CDR1 SGDLS, CDR2 YYNGEE. In nucleotides, the CDR3 is TGTGCCAGCAGCGTCGAGGGGGTTCCAGAACGCGAGCAGTACTTC. Protein product: CASSVEGVPEREQYF. Filled out from reference TRBV9 and TRBJ2-7, the complete variable domain reads DSGVTQTPKHLITATGQRVTLRCSPRSGDLSVYWYQQSLDQGLQFLIQYYNGEERAKGNILERFSAQQFPDLHSELNLSSLELGDSALYFCASSVEGVPEREQYFGPGTRLTVT.

DNA of the CDR3: TGTGCCAGCAGCCAAGAGGACAGGAGTACCTACAATGAGCAGTTCTTC. Translated: CASSQEDRSTYNEQFF. The rearrangement uses TRBV14 and TRBJ2-1; 7 bases are a match to TRBD1. V lost 0 bases, J lost 2 bases, and 4 bases stayed unmatched. CDR1 is SGHDN, CDR2 FVKESK, per germline. This CDR3 has 16 amino acids.

This sequence joins TRBV5-1 and TRBJ2-3; possibly TRBD2 for D (5 bases). Trimming cost V 1 base and J 4 bases, with 16 bases left between them. In germline, CDR1 is SGHRS, CDR2 YFSETQ. This CDR3 has 16 amino acids. The CDR3 DNA reads as TGCGCCAGCAGCTTGTACCTCGGTGCGGGTCCAGATACGCAGTATTTT. It codes for CASSLYLGAGPDTQYF. The full variable domain, in which reference TRBV5-1 and TRBJ2-3 provide the parts outside the CDR3, is KAGVTQTPRYLIKTRGQQVTLSCSPISGHRSVSWYQQTPGQGLQFLFEYFSETQRNKGNFPGRFSGRQFSNSRSEMNVSTLELGDSALYLCASSLYLGAGPDTQYFGPGTRLTVL.

As concerns this clone: The same CDR3 is also encoded by other DNA sequences in this sample. This sequence joins TRBV7-9 and TRBJ1-2; D remains unclear. The CDR3 covers 11 residues. The germline V and J ends were trimmed by 3 bases and 7 bases, with 6 bases remaining between them. The germline CDR1 and CDR2 sequences are SEHNR and FQNEAQ (reference sequence). This CDR3 reads CASSLEGGYTF. For the CDR3, the DNA is TGTGCCAGCAGCTTGGAGGGTGGCTACACCTTC.

This clone has just one count. The J gene is TRBJ1-2, the V gene TRBV14, with 9 bases aligning to TRBD1. CDR1 SGHDN and CDR2 FVKESK come from the germline V gene. CDR3 length: 15 residues. The ends lost 2 bases at V and 5 bases at J; junction bases unmatched: 6. The CDR3 protein is CASSQWDREYYGYTF. The CDR3 DNA sequence: TGTGCCAGCAGCCAATGGGACAGGGAGTATTATGGCTACACCTTC.

The chain links TRBV11-3 to TRBJ2-5, with 10 nucleotides matching TRBD2. The germline V gene has CDR1 SGHNT and CDR2 YENEEA. The CDR3 extends over 14 amino acids. With 7 bases clipped from V and 5 bases from J, the junction kept 7 bases outside the gene matches. Here the CDR3 DNA reads TGTGCCAGCAACTCGGGACTAGCGATGGAGACCCAGTACTTC. This sequence encodes CASNSGLAMETQYF.

The J gene is TRBJ1-4, the V gene TRBV4-2, with 10 bases lining up with TRBD1. The CDR3 spans 18 residues. Unmatched junction bases numbered 9, after V lost 3 bases and J lost 2 bases. Germline CDR1 is LGHNA and CDR2 is YNFKEQ. The CDR3 DNA is TGTGCCAGCAGCCATGGAGGACAGGGGGTACGGACTAATGAAAAACTGTTTTTT. Its protein product is CASSHGGQGVRTNEKLFF.

The chain uses TRBV10-3 and TRBJ1-1; TRBD1 agrees at 7 bases. With V trimmed by 6 bases and J by 7 bases, 2 bases remained unmatched. The CDR3 totals 11 residues. CDR1 is ENHRY and CDR2 is SYGVKD in the germline V gene. The CDR3 reads CAIRGTDEAFF. Here the CDR3 DNA reads TGTGCCATCAGGGGGACAGATGAAGCTTTCTTT.

The chain couples TRBV27 to TRBJ1-5; D unclear. Trimming removed 2 bases from V and 0 bases from J, with 8 bases in between. This CDR3 region has 15 residues. Germline V gene sequence: CDR1 MNHEY, CDR2 SMNVEV (reference sequence). CDR3: CASSLDTNSNQPQHF. For the CDR3, the DNA is TGTGCCAGCAGTTTAGATACAAATAGCAATCAGCCCCAGCATTTT.